These T cell receptor beta chains were read from a single sample in a study of T cell repertoires in cytomegalovirus infection. One entry per CDR3 protein results from TCRdb running MiXCR on the reads. The sample holds approximately 550,000 distinct CDR3 sequences; about 15% are singletons and the top ten take 24%. Sequenced input: CD8+ T cells from PBMCs. The receptors come from a human donor in good health (CMV status not recorded). Some clones in this sample may be carry-over from other donors' samples. Both conserved end residues are part of each CDR3.

v_gene: TRBV4-1; CDR3aa: CASSPAPYAGGQGEETQYF
v_gene: TRBV24-1; CDR3aa: CAPSDLTGGSTVSYGYTF
v_gene: TRBV7-9; CDR3aa: CASRSNSQGENTEAFF
v_gene: TRBV6-4; CDR3aa: CASSGRGDTGTGNNEQFF
v_gene: TRBV12-3/TRBV12-4; CDR3aa: CASRVAGGLETQYF
v_gene: TRBV20-1; CDR3aa: CSADTSGEETQYF
v_gene: TRBV6-6; CDR3aa: CASSYSEGAGNQPQHF
v_gene: TRBV6-5; CDR3aa: CASSYPSVPGQGLSSYNEPFF
v_gene: TRBV20-1; CDR3aa: CSASTGTTGELFF
v_gene: TRBV6-5; CDR3aa: CASKSSGRIHEPFF
v_gene: TRBV11-2; CDR3aa: CASSQQLGTQSSYNEQFF
v_gene: TRBV27; CDR3aa: CASIPDRGLWVEQFF
v_gene: TRBV28; CDR3aa: CASSLLSLAGNSYEQYF
v_gene: TRBV29-1; CDR3aa: CSVESDRANYEQYF
v_gene: TRBV6-1; CDR3aa: CASSRTQETQYF
v_gene: TRBV4-1; CDR3aa: CASSQDYIQYF
v_gene: TRBV6-8; CDR3aa: CASNFVFGLGYGYTF
v_gene: TRBV20-1; CDR3aa: CSARDWDRGYEQYF
v_gene: TRBV2; CDR3aa: CASSEAMNTEAFF
v_gene: TRBV7-9; CDR3aa: CASSPAFRSENEQFF
v_gene: TRBV19; CDR3aa: CATAPTGGRSYNEQFF
v_gene: TRBV7-3; CDR3aa: CASSFSGGPREGYTF
v_gene: TRBV12-5; CDR3aa: CASGRQGADTQYF
v_gene: TRBV27; CDR3aa: CASSFSERDPYNEQFF
v_gene: TRBV7-9; CDR3aa: CASSLPVAGDSYEQYF
v_gene: TRBV20-1; CDR3aa: CSAKREGTETQYF
v_gene: TRBV24-1; CDR3aa: CATSDFGPGVSTDTQYF
v_gene: TRBV27; CDR3aa: CASSLRGLSYEQYF
v_gene: TRBV20-1; CDR3aa: CSANPGTLHNEQFF
v_gene: TRBV27; CDR3aa: CASSPARGSLHF
v_gene: TRBV15; CDR3aa: CATSRVEGVGEQYF
v_gene: TRBV13; CDR3aa: CASSSLDSQETQYF
v_gene: TRBV11-2; CDR3aa: CASSLVSGRGRSEQYF
v_gene: TRBV18; CDR3aa: CASSPGQGADYAYTF
v_gene: TRBV7-9; CDR3aa: CASSSPQANTEAFF
v_gene: TRBV24-1; CDR3aa: CATSDKGLGANTGELFF
v_gene: TRBV9; CDR3aa: CASSVEFRGRDTIYF
v_gene: TRBV12-3/TRBV12-4; CDR3aa: CASSFPGANQPQHF
v_gene: TRBV20-1; CDR3aa: CSARDLLGQGFTEAFF
v_gene: TRBV7-8; CDR3aa: CASSPGQGLNEKLFF
v_gene: TRBV2; CDR3aa: CASKDRVSYEQYF
v_gene: TRBV28; CDR3aa: CASSPPWGGKNTIYF
v_gene: TRBV27; CDR3aa: CASSLEGLANTGELFF
v_gene: TRBV7-6; CDR3aa: CASSSGTAGNTIYF
v_gene: TRBV10-3; CDR3aa: CAISEATEQYF
v_gene: TRBV7-9; CDR3aa: CASSLEGWSQRERANVLTF
v_gene: TRBV12-3/TRBV12-4; CDR3aa: CATTGSGWNEQFF
v_gene: TRBV28; CDR3aa: CASLVASGSITYNEQFF
v_gene: TRBV7-9; CDR3aa: CASSLGGQGADTQYF
v_gene: TRBV5-5; CDR3aa: CASSLTALSYEQYF
v_gene: TRBV5-1; CDR3aa: CASSLDAGWQETQYF
v_gene: TRBV14; CDR3aa: CASSQGDSKYYEQYF
v_gene: TRBV20-1; CDR3aa: CSASQREDETQYF
v_gene: TRBV5-6; CDR3aa: CASSLAGREGHEQFF
v_gene: TRBV9; CDR3aa: CASSALGTGSTYNEQFF
v_gene: TRBV15; CDR3aa: CATSVYGYSNQPQHF
v_gene: TRBV11-2; CDR3aa: CASSPTGMGEQYF